What follows describes a single T cell receptor beta chain. Given the absence of the conserved phenylalanine or tryptophan at the CDR3 end, a read error is likely. It is unclear where the CDR3 begins or ends on the DNA, so no DNA is shown, and the CDR3 is as TCRdb lists it. The entry originates in a study of blood T cell repertoires in COVID-19. Across the study: Sites in the United States, Italy and Spain provided acute and convalescent COVID-19 samples. PBMCs, B-cell-depleted T cells, or T cells were the source of the cDNA or gDNA that made up the material.

As originally analysed: Nucleated cell counts were estimated from reference gene primer amplification. The repertoire was sequenced with immunoSEQ multiplex PCR; TCRdb's copy has only in-frame clones and lacks some. The V and J calls and clone size were taken over from that table, and D and trimming were inferred from the DNA. The data hold tens of thousands of clones, with over 70% observed a single time. The CDR3 contains 9 residues when both ends are counted. Germline V gene lookup returns CDR1 KGHDR and CDR2 SFDVKD. The V and J genes are TRBV24-1 and TRBJ1-2; TRBD1 is taken as the D call from the table, unchecked against the DNA. Material for sequencing was peripheral blood. The receptor comes from a human donor with active or convalescent COVID-19. The donor label of this sample is uncertain. The CDR3: CATTGTGWN.